This T cell receptor (beta chain) was profiled in a study of blood T cell repertoires in COVID-19. Germline V CDR1 and CDR2: LGHNA, YSLEER. This CDR3 is 16 amino acids long. Trimming took off 0 bases at V and 2 bases at J, with 11 bases between the two ends. Allocation to cohorts depended on clinical history reported by the participants. Some clones are missing from TCRdb's copy, which holds only in-frame ones; the method was immunoSEQ multiplex PCR. The data hold about 310,000 clones, with 87% observed a single time. Material for sequencing was PBMCs or T cells enriched from blood (not recorded which). The V call is TRBV4-3, the J call TRBJ1-3, with D perhaps TRBD1 (5 bases). The clonotype was recovered from a woman younger than 35 who had recovered from COVID-19. CDR3 protein: CASSQDRQGAGNTIYF. CDR3 nucleotides: TGCGCCAGCAGCCAAGATCGTCAAGGGGCTGGAAACACCATATATTTT.